The following is a TCR beta chain sequence with its context. Antigen: not known. This entry comes from a study of cytomegalovirus exposure and HLA in healthy donors. Study-wide results and limits: Researchers catalogued 164 TCR beta chains as cytomegalovirus-associated. A few CMV-associated chains proved CMV antigen-specific in vitro.

The repertoire was sequenced with immunoSEQ multiplex PCR; TCRdb's copy has only in-frame clones and lacks some. The sample has about 110,000 clones; more than 90% are singletons. Trimming at V came to 4 bases and at J to 3 bases, leaving 8 bases not matched to a gene. CDR1 is LGHNA and CDR2 is YNFKEQ in the germline V gene. CDR3 size: 16 residues. The source material was PBMCs. V is TRBV4-2 and J is TRBJ2-1; 8 bases agree with TRBD1. The sequence came from a woman aged 18-29 years in good health and CMV-seronegative. CDR3 in DNA: TGTGCCAGCAGCCGCGGGGACAGGTATAACTACAATGAGCAGTTCTTC. Its protein product is CASSRGDRYNYNEQFF.